The 2 T cell receptor beta chains below were found in one sample sequenced in a study of cytomegalovirus exposure and HLA in healthy donors. Sequencing used immunoSEQ multiplex PCR; TCRdb keeps in-frame clones, though not all of them. The sample lists roughly 330,000 clones, about 90% occurring once. Sequenced: PBMCs. The origin of the receptors is a young woman in good health and CMV-seropositive.

This chain uses TRBV7-9 with TRBJ1-4; TRBD1 is a possible D gene (5 bases). Germline V gene data show CDR1 as SEHNR and CDR2 as FQNEAQ (reference sequence). V lost 1 base to trimming and J lost 5 bases, with 14 bases between them. The CDR3 runs 16 residues. This CDR3 reads CASSLVAGAVNEKLFF. CDR3 bases: TGTGCCAGCAGCTTAGTGGCCGGGGCGGTGAATGAAAAACTGTTTTTT.

The V and J genes are TRBV30 and TRBJ1-2; no clear D. The CDR3 is 11 residues long. CDR1 and CDR2 from the germline V gene are GTSNPN and SVGIG (reference sequence). The germline V and J ends were trimmed by 5 bases and 4 bases, with 8 bases remaining between them. CDR3 in amino acids: CAWAHSYGYTF. CDR3 DNA sequence: TGTGCCTGGGCCCACAGCTATGGCTACACCTTC.